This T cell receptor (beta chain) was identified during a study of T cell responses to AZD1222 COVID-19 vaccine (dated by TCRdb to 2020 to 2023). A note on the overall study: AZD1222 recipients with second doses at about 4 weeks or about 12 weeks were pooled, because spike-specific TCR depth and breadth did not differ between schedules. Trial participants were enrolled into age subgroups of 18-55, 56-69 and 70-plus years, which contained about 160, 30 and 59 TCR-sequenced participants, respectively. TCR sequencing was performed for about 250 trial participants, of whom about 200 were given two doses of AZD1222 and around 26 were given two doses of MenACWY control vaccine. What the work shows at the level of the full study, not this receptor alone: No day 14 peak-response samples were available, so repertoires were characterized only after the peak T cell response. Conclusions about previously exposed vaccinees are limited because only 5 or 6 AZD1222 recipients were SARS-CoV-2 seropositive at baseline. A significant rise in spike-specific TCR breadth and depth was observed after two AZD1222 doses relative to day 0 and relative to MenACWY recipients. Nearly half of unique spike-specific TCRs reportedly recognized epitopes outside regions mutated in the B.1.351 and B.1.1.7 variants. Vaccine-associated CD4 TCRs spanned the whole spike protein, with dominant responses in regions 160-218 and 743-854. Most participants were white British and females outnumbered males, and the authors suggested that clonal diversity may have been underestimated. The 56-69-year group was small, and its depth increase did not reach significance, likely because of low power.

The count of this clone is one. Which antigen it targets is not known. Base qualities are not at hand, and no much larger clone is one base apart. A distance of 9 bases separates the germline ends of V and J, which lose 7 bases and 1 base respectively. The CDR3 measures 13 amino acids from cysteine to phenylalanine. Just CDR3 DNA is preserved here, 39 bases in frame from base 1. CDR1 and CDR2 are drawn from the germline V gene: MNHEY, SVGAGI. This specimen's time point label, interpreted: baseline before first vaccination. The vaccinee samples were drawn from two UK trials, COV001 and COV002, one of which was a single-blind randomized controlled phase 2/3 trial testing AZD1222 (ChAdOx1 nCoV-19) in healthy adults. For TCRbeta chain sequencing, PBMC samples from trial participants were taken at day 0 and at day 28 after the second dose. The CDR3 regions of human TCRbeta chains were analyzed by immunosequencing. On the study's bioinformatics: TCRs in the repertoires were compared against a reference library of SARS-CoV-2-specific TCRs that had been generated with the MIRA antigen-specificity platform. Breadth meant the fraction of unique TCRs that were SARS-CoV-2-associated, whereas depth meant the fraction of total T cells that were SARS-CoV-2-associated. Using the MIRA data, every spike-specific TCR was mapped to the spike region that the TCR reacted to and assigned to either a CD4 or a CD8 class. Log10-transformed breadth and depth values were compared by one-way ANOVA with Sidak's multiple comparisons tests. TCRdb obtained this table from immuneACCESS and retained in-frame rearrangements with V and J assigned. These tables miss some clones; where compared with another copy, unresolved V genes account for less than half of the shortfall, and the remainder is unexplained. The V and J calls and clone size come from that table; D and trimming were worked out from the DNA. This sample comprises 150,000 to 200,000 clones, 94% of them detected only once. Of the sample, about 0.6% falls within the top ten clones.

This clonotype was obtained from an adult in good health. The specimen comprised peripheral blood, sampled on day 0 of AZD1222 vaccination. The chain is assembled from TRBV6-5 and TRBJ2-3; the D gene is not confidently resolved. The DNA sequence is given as TGTGCCAGCAAGGAACGGGGCACAGATACGCAGTATTTT. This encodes CASKERGTDTQYF.